This TCR beta chain was recovered during a study of OX40 agonist ivuxolimab in advanced cancers. Study summary: Every 2 weeks, patients got intravenous ivuxolimab at one of six dose levels (0.01-10 mg/kg). Points from the study as a whole: Some nonresponders additionally presented with little normalized T-cell clonal expansion. CD4+ and CD8+ blood T cells expanded clonally by week 6 at 0.1 to 3.0 mg/kg. Expanded clones were, on average, more numerous in CD8+ T cells than in CD4+.

Germline CDR1 MGHDK, CDR2 SYGVNS. The CDR3 loop spans 17 amino acids. V gave up 0 bases and J gave up 8 bases; unmatched junction bases: 11. Notes on this clone: Its cognate antigen is unknown.

Here immunoSEQ multiplex PCR was the method, and the copy in TCRdb shows in-frame clones only, minus some. Seen here are 15,000 to 20,000 clones, roughly 87% observed once, and the top ten hold about 25%. This rearrangement joins TRBV25-1 to TRBJ1-2; 11 bases agree with TRBD1. The sequence was obtained from an adult with an advanced solid tumor such as melanoma, head and neck, liver or kidney cancer. Sequencing was performed on CD4+ or CD8+ T cells sorted from blood, taken in a trial of the OX40 agonist ivuxolimab. CDR3 amino acids: CASSEYTSDRGLLGYTF. CDR3 nucleotides: TGTGCCAGCAGTGAATATACATCGGACAGGGGGCTCCTAGGCTACACCTTC.